This T cell receptor (beta chain) came from a study of T cells in Graves' hyperthyroidism and ophthalmopathy. Turning to the study itself: Specimen type is peripheral blood, collected at initial diagnosis prior to any treatment. Study-level points and caveats: Ophthalmopathy was separated from stable hyperthyroidism by a 13 V-J model.

The source material, RNA transcripts, was used to amplify TCR beta CDR3 regions. The TCR CDR3 first-round RT-PCR relied on the HTBI primer set. TCRdb itself ran the multiplex PCR reads through MiXCR, one entry per CDR3 protein. The profile shows 550,000 to 650,000 distinct CDR3 sequences, 14% of them singletons. This clonotype was counted ten times or more. Its antigen is as yet unknown. V dropped 3 bases and J dropped 0 bases, with 9 bases sitting between them. CDR3 length equals 15 residues. Germline V gives CDR1 PRHDT, CDR2 FYEKMQ (reference sequence). Clinical symptoms, serum thyroxine and TRAb, thyroid ultrasound and orbital computed tomography were used for the diagnoses.

J is TRBJ2-1 and V is TRBV13; no definite D call. This TCR derives from a young woman with Graves' hyperthyroidism that later progressed to Graves' ophthalmopathy. The material sequenced was blood. CDR3 sequence (DNA): TGTGCCAGCAGCTTTCTCTTGAGCTCCTACAATGAGCAGTTCTTC. Its translation: CASSFLLSSYNEQFF.